This T cell receptor beta chain was recorded in a study of T cell repertoires in cytomegalovirus infection. Study as a whole: CMV infection together with matching HLA type was indicated by public TCR beta signatures.

MiXCR, run by TCRdb on the reads, gives a single entry per CDR3 protein. The repertoire holds 700,000 to 950,000 distinct CDR3 sequences, with over 25% as singletons. Germline V CDR1 and CDR2: PRHDT, FYEKMQ (reference sequence). Trimming took 5 bases from V and 5 from J; bases not matched to a gene: 11. The CDR3 extends over 15 amino acids. To note about this clonotype: The antigen is undetermined.

The specimen was cultured CD8+ T cells from PBMCs, collected from culture after CMV antigen stimulation. This TCR was recovered from a human donor in good health (CMV status not recorded). Some clones in this sample may be carry-over from other donors' samples. The chain uses TRBV13 and TRBJ2-5; 7 nucleotides agree with TRBD1. The CDR3 DNA reads as TGTGCCAGCAGCCCGGAGAGGGGGCTCGGGGAGACCCAGTACTTC. Translation: CASSPERGLGETQYF. Full variable domain (rest looked up from reference TRBV13 and TRBJ2-5): AAGVIQSPRHLIKEKRETATLKCYPIPRHDTVYWYQQGPGQDPQFLISFYEKMQSDKGSIPDRFSAQQFSDYHSELNMSSLELGDSALYFCASSPERGLGETQYFGPGTRLLVL.